This T cell receptor beta chain was sequenced in a study of shared clonotypes between healthy human individuals. Only in-frame clones appear in the TCRdb table, and some are missing; sequencing was by immunoSEQ multiplex PCR. The sample has around 2.1 million clones, around 95% seen once. The J segment lost 3 bases and the V segment lost 1 base, leaving 0 bases of the junction unmatched. This CDR3 spans 14 amino acids. CDR1 is LGHNA and CDR2 is YSLEER in the germline V gene. The healthy adult donors were HIV-negative and reported no recent acute infections or vaccinations. The material sequenced was naive CD4+ T cells sorted from blood. Subset described: CD45RA+ positively selected. The genes are TRBV4-3 and TRBJ2-1; 7 bases are a match to TRBD2. This clonotype was sampled from a man between 18 and 35 years old in good health. In nucleotides, the CDR3 is TGCGCCAGCAGCCAAGGGACTAGCTACAATGAGCAGTTCTTC. The encoded protein is CASSQGTSYNEQFF.